A single sample is the source of the 30 T cell receptor beta chains below, sequenced in a study of breast tumors, draining lymph nodes, adjacent tissues (dated by TCRdb to 2016 to 2017). Libraries were built with multiplex PCR. Instrument used: Illumina HiSeq 2000. The public reads were quality trimmed at Q25 with fastp and then assembled into clones with MiXCR by TCRdb, keeping productive beta chains. Every CDR3 protein is listed once, alongside the most common genes and DNA of its rows. This sample holds tens of thousands of distinct CDR3 sequences; around three fifths were observed only once. 15% to 20% of the sample lies in the top ten. Sequencing was performed on tumor-adjacent breast tissue. Every receptor here comes from a female donor with breast cancer. Some clones in this sample may be carry-over from other donors' samples.

V usage is TRBV20-1 and J usage is TRBJ2-7; perhaps D is TRBD1 or TRBD2 (5 bases each). Trimming took off 5 bases at V and 0 bases at J, with 14 bases between the two ends. Germline values: CDR1 DFQATT, CDR2 SNEGSKA (reference sequence). CDR3 length: 14 amino acids. The CDR3: CSAAEGGGSYEQYF. The DNA of the CDR3 is TGCAGTGCTGCAGAGGGTGGGGGCTCCTACGAGCAGTACTTC.

The chain employs TRBV5-6 and TRBJ2-7; D is possibly TRBD1 (5 bases). The CDR3 is 17 amino acids. V shed 3 bases and J shed 2 bases, with 21 bases lying between them. The V gene's germline CDR1 is SGHDT and CDR2 YYEEEE. The CDR3 loop reads CASSYGKRMAGTYEQYF. The CDR3 coding sequence is TGTGCCAGCAGCTACGGTAAAAGGATGGCAGGGACCTACGAGCAGTACTTC.

Many counts were recorded for this clonotype. This rearrangement joins TRBV9 to TRBJ2-3; 13 bases line up with TRBD2. Germline CDR1 and CDR2: SGDLS and YYNGEE. The V and J ends lost 5 bases and 5 bases, in that order; junction bases with no gene match: 5. The CDR3 is 15 amino acids. Written as DNA, the CDR3 is TGTGCCAGCAGGGGGGGGACTAGCGGGGTAGATACGCAGTATTTT. It codes for CASRGGTSGVDTQYF.

This chain links TRBV5-6 with TRBJ1-2, with 7 bases that match TRBD1. The CDR3 has 14 amino acids. Germline CDR1 SGHDT, CDR2 YYEEEE. The J segment lost 4 bases and the V segment lost 3 bases, leaving 6 bases of the junction unmatched. The CDR3 loop is CASSYGTAGYGYTF. CDR3 DNA sequence: TGTGCCAGCAGCTACGGGACAGCCGGCTATGGCTACACCTTC.

The chain is built from TRBV5-1 and TRBJ2-3; 7 nucleotides line up with TRBD1. The CDR3 is 15 residues long. Germline values: CDR1 SGHRS, CDR2 YFSETQ. The V and J ends lost 0 bases and 3 bases, in that order; junction bases with no gene match: 4. CDR3 protein: CASSLGQGWTDTQYF. The DNA of the CDR3 is TGCGCCAGCAGCTTGGGACAGGGTTGGACAGATACGCAGTATTTT. Full variable domain (remainder filled in from reference TRBV5-1 and TRBJ2-3): KAGVTQTPRYLIKTRGQQVTLSCSPISGHRSVSWYQQTPGQGLQFLFEYFSETQRNKGNFPGRFSGRQFSNSRSEMNVSTLELGDSALYLCASSLGQGWTDTQYFGPGTRLTVL.

This clonotype was seen only a few times. At one end the junction does not follow the germline gene, possibly because of a read error. V usage is TRBV7-7 and J usage is TRBJ2-3; maybe TRBD1 (5 bases). This CDR3 contains 15 residues. CDR1 SSHAT and CDR2 FNYEAQ come from the germline V gene (reference sequence). CDR3 DNA sequence: TGTGCTAGCAGCTTAAAAGGGGCTCTCACAGATACGCAGTATTTT. Its protein product is CASSLKGALTDTQYF.

This clonotype was detected only once. The chain employs TRBV19 and TRBJ1-4; D is unclear. The germline V gene encodes CDR1 LNHDA and CDR2 SQIVND (reference sequence). The CDR3 spans 14 residues. Trimming pared 3 bases from V and 0 bases from J, leaving 5 bases between. The CDR3 spells CASSMTATNEKLFF. DNA for the CDR3: TGTGCCAGTAGTATGACCGCAACTAATGAAAAACTGTTTTTT.

In its sample, this clonotype was seen many times. The rearrangement uses TRBV2 and TRBJ2-3, with D perhaps matching TRBD2 (6 bases). This CDR3 is built from 14 residues. Trimming left V 6 bases short and J 0 bases short, with 10 bases between. CDR1 and CDR2 (germline): SNHLY, FYNNEI. The CDR3 spells CASRRGVSTDTQYF. The CDR3 DNA is TGTGCCAGCAGGCGGGGTGTTAGCACAGATACGCAGTATTTT.

V usage is TRBV12-3 or TRBV12-4 and J usage is TRBJ2-1; 11 positions agree with TRBD2. The CDR3 runs 16 residues. With V trimmed by 4 bases and J by 6 bases, 8 bases remained unmatched. CDR3: CASSYTGTSGSNEQFF. CDR3 nucleotides: TGTGCCAGCAGTTACACCGGGACTAGCGGCTCCAATGAGCAGTTCTTC.

The chain uses TRBV28 and TRBJ1-2; unclear D gene. This CDR3 region has 13 residues. Trimming removed 5 bases at V and 6 bases at J, with 13 bases between. From germline, CDR1 is MDHEN and CDR2 SYDVKM. CDR3 nucleotides: TGTGCCAGCAGTCTCCGGGCCCGGAATGGCTACACCTTC. Translation gives CASSLRARNGYTF.

This clonotype was detected once. The rearrangement uses TRBV13 and TRBJ1-2; 7 nucleotides line up with TRBD1. The CDR3 totals 14 residues. With V trimmed by 3 bases and J by 5 bases, 6 bases remained unmatched. Germline lookup yields CDR1 PRHDT and CDR2 FYEKMQ (reference sequence). In DNA, the CDR3 is TGTGCCAGCAGCTTCCGGGACAGACGATATGGCTACACCTTC. Amino acids: CASSFRDRRYGYTF.

With regard to this clonotype: The junction shows a germline mismatch at one end, possibly a read error. The chain combines TRBV2 with TRBJ1-2; a possible D gene is TRBD1 (6 bases). CDR1 is SNHLY, CDR2 FYNNEI, per germline. This CDR3 has 11 amino acids. In DNA form, the CDR3 reads TGTGCCAGCAAAAGGGGGTATGGCTGCACCTTC. This codes for CASKRGYGCTF.

The V gene is TRBV7-2, the J gene TRBJ2-3; 7 bases align to TRBD2. Germline V lookup: CDR1 SGHTA, CDR2 FQGNSA. V lost 3 bases, J lost 4 bases, and 7 bases stayed unmatched. The CDR3 runs to 15 residues. CDR3 region: CASSFVGGFSDTQYF. CDR3 in DNA: TGTGCCAGCAGCTTTGTGGGGGGGTTCTCAGATACGCAGTATTTT.

This clonotype ranks as medium-sized. V usage is TRBV5-1 and J usage is TRBJ1-2; TRBD1 is a possible D gene (5 bases). Trimming took off 1 base at V and 3 bases at J, with 10 bases between the two ends. Germline V gene sequence: CDR1 SGHRS, CDR2 YFSETQ. This CDR3 has 14 residues. CDR3 nucleotide sequence: TGCGCCAGCAGCTTGCAGGGCGCGGACTATGGCTACACCTTC. This encodes CASSLQGADYGYTF.

The chain uses TRBV2 and TRBJ1-2; D is ambiguous. The CDR3 runs to 14 residues. Per the germline V gene, CDR1 is SNHLY and CDR2 is FYNNEI. V lost 3 bases and J 0 bases, leaving 8 bases between the germline ends. The DNA of the CDR3 is TGTGCCAGCAGTGACCCCGGGACTAACTATGGCTACACCTTC. Protein: CASSDPGTNYGYTF.

The chain couples TRBV19 to TRBJ1-2, with unresolved D. V gave up 4 bases and J gave up 8 bases, with 14 bases separating them. Germline V gene lookup returns CDR1 LNHDA and CDR2 SQIVND (reference sequence). CDR3 length: 13 residues. Written as DNA, the CDR3 is TGTGCCAGTAGTACGGAGTGGGCTCGGGGCTACACCTTC. Translation: CASSTEWARGYTF.

With respect to this clonotype: This likely comes from a read error, as the CDR3 has no conserved phenylalanine or tryptophan at its end. It is unclear where the CDR3 begins or ends on the DNA, so no DNA is shown, and the CDR3 is as TCRdb lists it. This CDR3 reads CARSKGHGLWLHL. V gene TRBV7-2 combines with J gene TRBJ1-2; the listed D gene, TRBD1, was not tested against the DNA. The CDR3 extends over 13 residues, inclusive of both ends. CDR1 and CDR2 from the germline V gene are SGHTA and FQGNSA.

Worth noting for this clonotype: One base away lies a much larger clone, so this may be a sequencing read error. The conserved phenylalanine or tryptophan is not found at the CDR3 terminus, so this likely reflects a read error. The J gene is TRBJ1-1, the V gene TRBV6-5; no reliable D call. Germline V lookup: CDR1 MNHEY, CDR2 SVGAGI. CDR3 length: 14 residues. V gave up 8 bases and J gave up 1 base, with 14 bases separating them. CDR3 DNA: TGTGCCAGCTTGACCGGTGGAGGGAACACTGAAGCTTTCCTT. Its translation is CASLTGGGNTEAFL.

The chain employs TRBV19 and TRBJ1-6; D remains ambiguous. The V end was cut by 4 bases, the J end by 3 bases, with 7 bases between. This CDR3 is 14 amino acids long. Germline V gives CDR1 LNHDA, CDR2 SQIVND (reference sequence). The CDR3 DNA is TGTGCCAGTAGTACAAGGGACTATAATTCACCCCTCCACTTT. This translates into CASSTRDYNSPLHF.

The chain employs TRBV7-6 and TRBJ2-3; D remains ambiguous. V lost 5 bases to trimming and J lost 4 bases, with 7 bases between them. The CDR3 is made up of 12 amino acids. Germline CDR1 reads SGHVS; CDR2 reads FNYEAQ. The CDR3, as DNA: TGTGCCAGCAGCCAGAGCGCAGATACGCAGTATTTT. Protein: CASSQSADTQYF.

The sample holds many counts of this clonotype. V is TRBV6-5 and J is TRBJ2-2; D is ambiguous. The germline CDR1 and CDR2 sequences are MNHEY and SVGAGI. This CDR3 region has 15 residues. V was trimmed by 0 bases and J by 5 bases, leaving 10 bases between them. CDR3 nucleotide sequence: TGTGCCAGCAGTTACTCATCGGATTATACCGGGGAGCTGTTTTTT. It translates to CASSYSSDYTGELFF.

Comments on this clonotype: One junction end does not reproduce the germline sequence, and a read error may be involved. V gene TRBV7-2 combines with J gene TRBJ2-7; 11 bases align to TRBD1. Germline lookup yields CDR1 SGHTA and CDR2 FQGNSA. The CDR3 runs to 16 residues. In DNA, the CDR3 is TGTGCCCGCAGCTTAACCGGGACAGGGGGCTCCTACGAGCAGTACTTC. As protein: CARSLTGTGGSYEQYF. Full variable domain (outside the CDR3, taken from reference TRBV7-2 and TRBJ2-7): GAGVSQSPSNKVTEKGKDVELRCDPISGHTALYWYRQSLGQGLEFLIYFQGNSAPDKSGLPSDRFSAERTGGSVSTLTIQRTQQEDSAVYLCARSLTGTGGSYEQYFGPGTRLTVT.

The chain employs TRBV7-2 and TRBJ2-1, with 9 positions matching TRBD2. After removal of 1 base from V and 5 bases from J, the junction contained 3 bases not matched to a gene. The CDR3 loop spans 15 amino acids. CDR1 is SGHTA, CDR2 FQGNSA, per germline. The CDR3 sequence is CASSLGASGNNEQFF. The CDR3 nucleotides are TGTGCCAGCAGCTTAGGAGCTAGCGGGAACAATGAGCAGTTCTTC.

The chain is built from TRBV2 and TRBJ2-7, with 7 bases that match TRBD1. The germline V gene encodes CDR1 SNHLY and CDR2 FYNNEI. Unmatched junction bases numbered 8, after V lost 10 bases and J lost 2 bases. The CDR3 sequence is 13 residues long. The CDR3 protein is CATSGQTTYEQYF. CDR3 in DNA: TGTGCCACTTCGGGACAGACAACCTACGAGCAGTACTTC.

This clonotype is medium-sized in the sample. The V call is TRBV30, the J call TRBJ1-2; D is possibly TRBD1 (6 bases). The length of the CDR3 is 14 residues. Germline V gives CDR1 GTSNPN, CDR2 SVGIG (reference sequence). The V and J ends lost 2 bases and 4 bases respectively, with 14 bases between them. The CDR3 loop reads CAWSRPGASYGYTF. The CDR3 DNA follows: TGTGCCTGGAGTCGTCCAGGGGCTTCCTATGGCTACACCTTC.

This clonotype was recorded once. CDR3 DNA sequence: TGCGCCAGCAGCCTACAGGGCCGCTACACCGATACGCAGTATTTT. As protein: CASSLQGRYTDTQYF. This chain uses TRBV5-1 with TRBJ2-3; D is perhaps TRBD1 (6 bases). V was cut by 4 bases and J by 6 bases, with 18 bases left in between. Germline CDR1 SGHRS, CDR2 YFSETQ. This CDR3 contains 15 residues.

This rearrangement joins TRBV24-1 to TRBJ2-3; 7 positions match TRBD2. CDR1 is KGHDR and CDR2 is SFDVKD in the germline V gene. The CDR3 consists of 15 residues. The J segment lost 0 bases and the V segment lost 4 bases, leaving 3 bases of the junction unmatched. The CDR3 DNA follows: TGTGCCACCAGTGAAGGGACTACTAGCACAGATACGCAGTATTTT. Its translation: CATSEGTTSTDTQYF.

V is TRBV11-1 and J is TRBJ1-1; D is undetermined. The CDR3 runs to 13 residues. Germline V CDR1 and CDR2: SGHAT, FQDESV (reference sequence). The germline V and J ends were trimmed by 3 bases and 0 bases, with 5 bases remaining between them. The CDR3 loop reads CASSLGMNTEAFF. The DNA for the CDR3 is TGTGCCAGCAGCTTGGGGATGAACACTGAAGCTTTCTTT.

The chain recombines TRBV7-2 with TRBJ1-2; weak D call: TRBD1 (5 bases). The ends were cut back, 2 bases at V and 5 bases at J, with 9 bases in the middle. CDR1 and CDR2 (germline): SGHTA, FQGNSA. The CDR3 is made up of 13 amino acids. CDR3 protein: CASSLWAGYGYTF. The CDR3 region has the DNA TGTGCCAGCAGCTTATGGGCAGGGTATGGCTACACCTTC.

In regard to this clonotype: Here the CDR3 omits its conserved ending phenylalanine or tryptophan, so a read error is the likely source. Because the CDR3's place on the DNA is in doubt, the DNA is left out and the CDR3 is given as listed by TCRdb. The chain couples TRBV2 to TRBJ2-7; the D call of TRBD1 is as the table states it, not checked on the DNA. Both ends counted, the CDR3 spans 16 residues. The V gene's germline CDR1 is SNHLY and CDR2 FYNNEI. The CDR3 spells CASSDRPGHRPYDKSS.